What follows are 20 T cell receptor beta chains derived from one specimen sequenced in a study of a mutant IDH1 vaccine in newly diagnosed glioma. Specified time point: week 35, safety follow-up. Doses of 300 ug of mutant IDH1 20-mer peptide were given with topical imiquimod. Their antigen targets remain unknown. TCRdb keeps only in-frame clones here, not all; method: immunoSEQ multiplex PCR. The sample holds 45,000 or so clones, about 76% seen once. This specimen was PBMCs, taken from a glioma patient whose treatment included an IDH1 peptide vaccine. These receptors came from a woman in her 40s with glioma. Some clones in this sample may be carry-over from other donors' samples.

The chain employs TRBV25-1 and TRBJ2-7; 8 bases line up with TRBD2. Per germline, CDR1 MGHDK and CDR2 SYGVNS. The CDR3 has 12 amino acids. V trimming: 7 bases; J trimming: 2 bases; junction bases outside the gene matches: 1. The CDR3 nucleotides are TGTGCCAGCACGGGGGGGACCTACGAGCAGTACTTC. Translation gives CASTGGTYEQYF.

The V gene is TRBV4-3, the J gene TRBJ1-2; D call uncertain. The CDR3 runs to 13 residues. V was clipped by 2 bases and J by 6 bases, with 10 bases between them. Germline CDR1 is LGHNA and CDR2 is YSLEER. CDR3 DNA: TGCGCCAGCAGCCAACAGGTTAAGGATGGCTACACCTTC. Translating it yields CASSQQVKDGYTF.

The V call is TRBV5-1, the J call TRBJ1-2, with unresolved D. V dropped 4 bases and J dropped 2 bases, with 9 bases sitting between them. This CDR3 has 13 amino acids. Per the germline V gene, CDR1 is SGHRS and CDR2 is YFSETQ. In DNA form, the CDR3 reads TGCGCCAGCAGCACCGGGAGAAACTATGGCTACACCTTC. It is translated as CASSTGRNYGYTF.

The chain employs TRBV18 and TRBJ1-1; D is uncertain. CDR1 and CDR2 from the germline V gene are KGHSH and LQKENI. V was shortened by 3 bases and J by 10 bases, with 15 bases between the two germline ends. The CDR3 is 13 residues long. This CDR3 is CASSPEVSGGAFF. The CDR3 DNA follows: TGTGCCAGCTCACCTGAGGTTTCTGGAGGAGCTTTCTTT.

This chain uses TRBV19 with TRBJ1-1; D gene ambiguous. The length of the CDR3 is 14 residues. Germline CDR1 LNHDA, CDR2 SQIVND (reference sequence). Trimming removed 6 bases at V and 5 bases at J, with 16 bases between. CDR3 loop: CASSISPGSTEAFF. In DNA form, the CDR3 reads TGTGCCAGTAGCATCTCCCCGGGGTCGACTGAAGCTTTCTTT.

The rearrangement uses TRBV5-5 and TRBJ1-3; D remains unclear. V lost 4 bases to trimming and J lost 0 bases, with 8 bases between them. Germline CDR1 SGHKS, CDR2 YYEKEE (reference sequence). This CDR3 has 14 amino acids. CDR3 sequence: CASSRVSSGNTIYF. CDR3 nucleotide sequence: TGTGCCAGCAGCAGAGTCAGCTCTGGAAACACCATATATTTT.

V and J are TRBV4-3 and TRBJ2-1; possibly TRBD2 for D (6 bases). Germline V gene sequence: CDR1 LGHNA, CDR2 YSLEER. This CDR3 has 16 amino acids. Trimming removed 0 bases from V and 1 base from J, with 10 bases in between. CDR3 loop: CASSQEAGFSYNEQFF. CDR3 sequence (DNA): TGCGCCAGCAGCCAAGAGGCGGGGTTTTCCTACAATGAGCAGTTCTTC.

The V call is TRBV27, the J call TRBJ2-7, with no clear D. This CDR3 has 13 residues. Trimming took 1 base from V and 5 from J, leaving 9 bases between them. From germline, CDR1 is MNHEY and CDR2 SMNVEV (reference sequence). This CDR3 reads CASSLWTGNEQYF. CDR3 coding DNA: TGTGCCAGCAGTTTATGGACGGGCAACGAGCAGTACTTC.

The chain couples TRBV14 to TRBJ2-3; tentatively, D is TRBD1 or TRBD2 (5 bases each). Between the trimmed V and J ends, which lost 3 bases and 2 bases, there was a span of 21 bases. Germline assignment: CDR1 SGHDN and CDR2 FVKESK. The CDR3 runs 18 residues. CDR3 in amino acids: CASSQTDKRGVDTDTQYF. The CDR3, as DNA: TGTGCCAGCAGCCAGACCGACAAGAGGGGAGTAGACACAGATACGCAGTATTTT.

The V gene is TRBV4-3, the J gene TRBJ2-3; D may be TRBD1 or TRBD2 (5 bases each). From germline, CDR1 is LGHNA and CDR2 YSLEER. The CDR3 is made up of 16 amino acids. Trimming removed 1 base from V and 1 base from J, with 12 bases in between. The CDR3: CASSQVGGFRTDTQYF. CDR3 coding DNA: TGCGCCAGCAGCCAAGTTGGGGGATTCCGCACAGATACGCAGTATTTT.

The gene calls are TRBV5-1 and TRBJ1-3; D perhaps matches TRBD1 (6 bases). The V gene's germline CDR1 is SGHRS and CDR2 YFSETQ. The CDR3 is made up of 16 amino acids. Trimming pared 4 bases from V and 7 bases from J, leaving 21 bases between. CDR3 region: CASSKEGQLLGNTIYF. The DNA of the CDR3 is TGCGCCAGCAGCAAGGAAGGACAGCTTCTGGGTAACACCATATATTTT.

The rearrangement uses TRBV18 and TRBJ2-6; 8 bases are shared with TRBD1. V shed 6 bases, J shed 4 bases, and the junction held 11 bases outside the gene matches. The CDR3 extends over 17 amino acids. Germline CDR1 KGHSH, CDR2 LQKENI. CDR3 coding DNA: TGTGCCAGCTCGGAGGGGCAGGGGGCTACCGGGGCCAACGTCCTGACTTTC. Its translation is CASSEGQGATGANVLTF. Based on the CDR3 plus reference TRBV18 and TRBJ2-6, the full variable domain is NAGVMQNPRHLVRRRGQEARLRCSPMKGHSHVYWYRQLPEEGLKFMVYLQKENIIDESGMPKERFSAEFPKEGPSILRIQQVVRGDSAAYFCASSEGQGATGANVLTFGAGSRLTVL.

This chain joins TRBV5-6 and TRBJ2-2, with D unresolved. The CDR3 contains 13 residues. Between the trimmed V and J ends, which lost 6 bases and 0 bases, there was a span of 6 bases. Germline V gene lookup returns CDR1 SGHDT and CDR2 YYEEEE. CDR3 residues: CASTLPNTGELFF. CDR3 sequence (DNA): TGTGCCAGCACCCTACCGAACACCGGGGAGCTGTTTTTT. The variable domain in full, with the rest retrieved from reference TRBV5-6 and TRBJ2-2, is DAGVTQSPTHLIKTRGQQVTLRCSPKSGHDTVSWYQQALGQGPQFIFQYYEEEERQRGNFPDRFSGHQFPNYSSELNVNALLLGDSALYLCASTLPNTGELFFGEGSRLTVL.

The genes are TRBV25-1 and TRBJ1-1; possibly TRBD1 for D (5 bases). Germline values: CDR1 MGHDK, CDR2 SYGVNS. The ends were cut back, 10 bases at V and 10 bases at J, with 19 bases in the middle. The CDR3 is 12 residues long. The chain's CDR3 is CAMQGTVGGAFF. In nucleotides, the CDR3 is TGTGCCATGCAGGGCACTGTGGGGGGAGCTTTCTTT. The full variable domain, completed using reference TRBV25-1 and TRBJ1-1, is EADIYQTPRYLVIGTGKKITLECSQTMGHDKMYWYQQDPGMELHLIHYSYGVNSTEKGDLSSESTVSRIRTEHFPLTLESARPSHTSQYLCAMQGTVGGAFFGQGTRLTVV.

The chain carries TRBV27 and TRBJ2-5, with a tentative D call TRBD1 (5 bases). Trimming cost V 6 bases and J 1 base, with 12 bases left between them. CDR1 is MNHEY and CDR2 is SMNVEV in the germline V gene (reference sequence). The CDR3 length is 14 residues. The CDR3 here is CASSDPRVQETQYF. In DNA, the CDR3 is TGTGCCAGCAGCGATCCCAGGGTCCAAGAGACCCAGTACTTC.

The V gene is TRBV2, the J gene TRBJ1-1; 12 nucleotides agree with TRBD1. The V and J ends lost 7 bases and 5 bases, in that order; junction bases with no gene match: 5. The germline V gene encodes CDR1 SNHLY and CDR2 FYNNEI. The CDR3 loop spans 14 amino acids. CDR3 sequence: CASNKGQGATEAFF. CDR3 nucleotides: TGTGCCAGCAACAAGGGACAGGGGGCTACTGAAGCTTTCTTT.

The chain is built from TRBV18 and TRBJ1-5, with D maybe TRBD1 (5 bases). Per the germline V gene, CDR1 is KGHSH and CDR2 is LQKENI. Trimming took off 5 bases at V and 7 bases at J, with 24 bases between the two ends. The CDR3 is 17 amino acids. CDR3 loop: CASSSLRAGTDSQPQHF. For the CDR3, the DNA is TGTGCCAGCTCAAGTTTGAGAGCCGGGACCGACTCCCAGCCCCAGCATTTT. Looking up the rest from reference TRBV18 and TRBJ1-5 gives the full variable domain: NAGVMQNPRHLVRRRGQEARLRCSPMKGHSHVYWYRQLPEEGLKFMVYLQKENIIDESGMPKERFSAEFPKEGPSILRIQQVVRGDSAAYFCASSSLRAGTDSQPQHFGDGTRLSIL.

The chain is built from TRBV7-2 and TRBJ2-7; 8 bases line up with TRBD1. The CDR3 contains 15 residues. From germline, CDR1 is SGHTA and CDR2 FQGNSA. Unmatched junction bases numbered 5, after V lost 4 bases and J lost 0 bases. CDR3 sequence: CASSSPGGASYEQYF. CDR3 coding DNA: TGTGCCAGCAGCTCCCCAGGGGGCGCCTCCTACGAGCAGTACTTC.

This sequence joins TRBV27 and TRBJ2-3; no firm D call. The CDR3 spans 15 residues. Germline V gene lookup returns CDR1 MNHEY and CDR2 SMNVEV (reference sequence). V lost 1 base and J 1 base, leaving 9 bases between the germline ends. The CDR3 reads CASSLWAPRTDTQYF. CDR3 DNA sequence: TGTGCCAGCAGTTTATGGGCTCCTCGCACAGATACGCAGTATTTT.

V and J are TRBV6-1 and TRBJ1-2, with 7 bases aligning to TRBD1. CDR3 length: 13 residues. From germline, CDR1 is MNHNS and CDR2 SASEGT. Trimming removed 6 bases from V and 8 bases from J; junction bases left unmatched: 9. The DNA for the CDR3 is TGTGCCAGCAGGGAGACAGGGAAAGGCGGCTACACCTTC. Protein sequence: CASRETGKGGYTF.